This T cell receptor beta chain is drawn from a study of blood T cell repertoires in COVID-19. Whole-study context: The cDNA or gDNA used as material had been derived from T cells, B-cell-depleted T cells, or PBMCs.

Profiled with immunoSEQ multiplex PCR; TCRdb holds only in-frame clones, not every one. The table lists some 140,000 clones, roughly 86% of them singletons. This CDR3 is 15 amino acids long. Between the trimmed V and J ends, which lost 4 bases and 7 bases, there was a span of 16 bases. Germline V gives CDR1 LNHDA, CDR2 SQIVND (reference sequence). The chain employs TRBV19 and TRBJ2-2; D might be TRBD2 (6 bases). The sequence was collected from a woman between 50 and 59 years old who had recovered from COVID-19. The sample taken for sequencing was peripheral blood. The CDR3 region is CASSSGRGLLGELFF. The CDR3 DNA reads as TGTGCCAGTAGTAGCGGAAGGGGACTTCTCGGGGAGCTGTTTTTT.